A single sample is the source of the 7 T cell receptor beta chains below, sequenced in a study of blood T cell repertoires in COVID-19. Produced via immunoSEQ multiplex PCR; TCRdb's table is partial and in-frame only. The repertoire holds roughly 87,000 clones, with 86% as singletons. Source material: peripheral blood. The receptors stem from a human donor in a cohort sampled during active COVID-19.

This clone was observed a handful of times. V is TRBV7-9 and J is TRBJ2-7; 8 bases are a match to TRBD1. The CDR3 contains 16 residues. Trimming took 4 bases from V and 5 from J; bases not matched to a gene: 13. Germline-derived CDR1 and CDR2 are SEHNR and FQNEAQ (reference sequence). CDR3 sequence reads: CASSSERQGPLDEQYF. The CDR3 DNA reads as TGTGCCAGCAGCTCAGAAAGACAGGGGCCCCTAGACGAGCAGTACTTC.

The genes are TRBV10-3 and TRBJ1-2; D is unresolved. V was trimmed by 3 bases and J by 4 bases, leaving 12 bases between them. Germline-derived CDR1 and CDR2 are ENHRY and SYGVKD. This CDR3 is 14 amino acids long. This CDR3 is CAISEAPGSYGYTF. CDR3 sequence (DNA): TGTGCCATCAGTGAAGCCCCGGGAAGCTATGGCTACACCTTC.

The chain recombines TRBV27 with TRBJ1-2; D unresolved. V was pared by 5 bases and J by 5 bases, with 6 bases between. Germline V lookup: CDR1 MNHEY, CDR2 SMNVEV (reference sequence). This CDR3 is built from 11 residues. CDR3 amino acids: CASSPGYGYTF. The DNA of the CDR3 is TGTGCCAGCAGTCCGGGTTATGGCTACACCTTC.

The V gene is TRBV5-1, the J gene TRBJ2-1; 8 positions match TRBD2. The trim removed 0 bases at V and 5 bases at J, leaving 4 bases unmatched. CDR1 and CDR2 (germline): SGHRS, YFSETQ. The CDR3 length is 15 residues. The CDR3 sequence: CASSLDLAGHNEQFF. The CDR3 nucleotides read TGCGCCAGCAGCTTGGACCTAGCGGGCCACAATGAGCAGTTCTTC.

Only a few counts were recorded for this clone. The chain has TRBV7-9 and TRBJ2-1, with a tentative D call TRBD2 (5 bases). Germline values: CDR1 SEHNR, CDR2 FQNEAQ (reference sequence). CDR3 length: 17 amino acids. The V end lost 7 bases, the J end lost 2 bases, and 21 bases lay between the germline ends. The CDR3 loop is CASTSSGSGNPYNEQFF. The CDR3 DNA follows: TGTGCCAGCACCAGTTCGGGATCGGGAAACCCCTACAATGAGCAGTTCTTC.

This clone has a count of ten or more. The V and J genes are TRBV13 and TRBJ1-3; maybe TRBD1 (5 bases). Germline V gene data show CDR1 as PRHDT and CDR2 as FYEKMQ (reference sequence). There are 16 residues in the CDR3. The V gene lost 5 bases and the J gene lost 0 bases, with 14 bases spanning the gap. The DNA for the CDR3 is TGTGCCAGCAGCCTGGGGACTTGGAGCTCTGGAAACACCATATATTTT. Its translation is CASSLGTWSSGNTIYF. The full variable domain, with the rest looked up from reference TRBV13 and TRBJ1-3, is AAGVIQSPRHLIKEKRETATLKCYPIPRHDTVYWYQQGPGQDPQFLISFYEKMQSDKGSIPDRFSAQQFSDYHSELNMSSLELGDSALYFCASSLGTWSSGNTIYFGEGSWLTVV.

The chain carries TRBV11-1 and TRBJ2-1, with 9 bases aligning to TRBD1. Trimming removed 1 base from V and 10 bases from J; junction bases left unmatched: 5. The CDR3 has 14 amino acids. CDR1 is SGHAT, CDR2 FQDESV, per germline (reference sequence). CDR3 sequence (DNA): TGTGCCAGCAGCTTAGAACAGGGGGCGTGGGAGCAGTTCTTC. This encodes CASSLEQGAWEQFF.